These 28 T cell receptor beta chains originate from one sample sequenced in a study of T cells in women clearing cervical HPV infection. The protocol was immunoSEQ multiplex PCR, while the TCRdb copy is restricted to in-frame clones and leaves out a portion. The specimen's table records 39,000 or so clones. The material sequenced was blood buffy coat. The receptors shown here come from a woman between 18 and 70 years old with a cervical HPV16 infection that either progressed to CIN3+ or cleared (not recorded which).

As concerns this clone: The DNA ends 3 residues before the CDR3 does, and the rest of the CDR3 is filled in from the germline J gene. This rearrangement joins TRBV15 to TRBJ1-2; 9 nucleotides align to TRBD1. Germline V gives CDR1 LNHNV, CDR2 YYDKDF (reference sequence). CDR3 size: 13 residues. The sequenced part of the CDR3 DNA is TGTGCCACCAGCAGAAGGACAGGGGAAGGC. Its translation is CATSRRTGEG. In full, the CDR3 is CATSRRTGEGYTF.

Worth noting for this clone: The CDR3 is cut off 3 residues early in the read; its end comes from the germline J gene. The same CDR3 can be traced to other DNA sequences in this sample. The V call is TRBV18, the J call TRBJ2-7; 9 bases are a match to TRBD1. J lost 3 bases, V lost 9 bases, and 9 bases had no gene match. CDR3 length: 14 residues. The V gene's germline CDR1 is KGHSH and CDR2 LQKENI. The covered CDR3 bases are TGTGCCAGTTCATCGGACAGGGGAGTCTACGAG. It translates to CASSSDRGVYE. The whole CDR3 sequence reads CASSSDRGVYEQYF.

For this clone: The DNA ends 3 residues before the CDR3 does, and the rest of the CDR3 is filled in from the germline J gene. The chain carries TRBV4-1 and TRBJ1-4; possible D gene TRBD1, 6 bases. The germline CDR1 and CDR2 sequences are MGHRA and YSYEKL. The ends were cut back, 1 base at V and 0 bases at J, with 15 bases in the middle. The length of the CDR3 is 18 residues. CDR3 sequence: CASSQGRDTFATNEKLFF. The covered CDR3 bases are TGCGCCAGCAGCCAAGGGCGGGACACTTTTGCAACTAATGAAAAA.

Remarks on this clone: The CDR3 extends 3 residues past the end of the read, so its final part is completed from the germline J gene. This sequence joins TRBV28 and TRBJ2-5; perhaps TRBD2 as D (6 bases). The CDR3 totals 15 residues. In germline, CDR1 is MDHEN, CDR2 SYDVKM. V lost 5 bases to trimming and J lost 2 bases, with 15 bases between them. The CDR3 loop is CASSPRPGVQETQYF. Incomplete CDR3 DNA: TGTGCCAGCAGTCCAAGACCGGGGGTACAAGAGACC.

Regarding this clone: The observed sequence ends 3 residues before the CDR3 terminus, with the missing tail filled in from the germline J gene. This rearrangement joins TRBV18 to TRBJ2-3, with TRBD1 matching 8 bases. This CDR3 is built from 16 residues. CDR1 and CDR2 (germline): KGHSH, LQKENI. The CDR3 DNA, read in part, is TGTGCCAGCTCACCACCACAGGGGGGAAGCCAAGAGACG. This encodes CASSPPQGGSQET. The full CDR3 protein is CASSPPQGGSQETQYF.

Notes on this clone: The read is 3 residues too short to cover the CDR3 end, so that end is filled in from the germline J gene. The chain uses TRBV19 and TRBJ2-7; TRBD1 aligns across 7 bases. CDR1 is LNHDA, CDR2 SQIVND, per germline (reference sequence). V was clipped by 3 bases and J by 3 bases; unmatched bases: 11. This CDR3 spans 16 amino acids. Here the CDR3 reads CASSMNRGSTDYEQYF. The covered CDR3 bases are TGTGCCAGTAGTATGAACAGGGGATCAACTGACTACGAG. Based on the CDR3 plus reference TRBV19 and TRBJ2-7, the full variable domain is DGGITQSPKYLFRKEGQNVTLSCEQNLNHDAMYWYRQDPGQGLRLIYYSQIVNDFQKGDIAEGYSVSREKKESFPLTVTSAQKNPTAFYLCASSMNRGSTDYEQYFGPGTRLTVT.

A note on this clone: The read ends 3 residues shy of where the CDR3 ends; the end is completed using the germline J gene. The chain employs TRBV30 and TRBJ2-4; the D gene is possibly TRBD1 (6 bases). V lost 1 base and J lost 7, with 17 bases in between. CDR1 is GTSNPN and CDR2 is SVGIG in the germline V gene (reference sequence). The CDR3 length is 15 residues. The CDR3 loop reads CAWSEGQGLGNIQYF. The DNA read from the CDR3 is TGTGCCTGGAGTGAGGGGCAGGGGTTAGGGAACATT.

As for this clone: The read finishes 3 residues shy of the CDR3 end, and the germline J gene is used to complete it. This chain connects TRBV19 to TRBJ2-2; 10 nucleotides agree with TRBD2. The CDR3 contains 18 residues. Germline V CDR1 and CDR2: LNHDA, SQIVND (reference sequence). The CDR3 bases that were read are TGTGCCAGTAGTAGGACTAGCGGATTTGTCTCTGGGGCCAACGTG. Protein sequence: CASSRTSGFVSGANV. The full CDR3 protein reads CASSRTSGFVSGANVLFF.

Points on this clone: The sequence runs out 3 residues before the end of the CDR3; the remainder is reconstructed from the germline J gene. J is TRBJ2-6 and V is TRBV4-2, with TRBD1 matching 8 bases. Per germline, CDR1 LGHNA and CDR2 YNFKEQ. The CDR3 extends over 17 amino acids. J was trimmed by 0 bases and V by 4 bases; bases with no gene match: 5. CDR3 in amino acids: CASSPGQVYSGANVLTF. CDR3 DNA, as far as it was read: TGTGCCAGCAGCCCGGGACAGGTGTACTCTGGGGCCAACGTC.

Note on this clone: The sequence runs out 3 residues before the end of the CDR3; the remainder is reconstructed from the germline J gene. The genes are TRBV19 and TRBJ1-2, with D unresolved. The CDR3 loop spans 15 amino acids. CDR1 and CDR2 from the germline V gene are LNHDA and SQIVND (reference sequence). Incomplete CDR3 DNA: TGTGCCAGTAGTCCTCAGTGGTTCAGTTACCCCGAC. Translation gives CASSPQWFSYPD. The whole CDR3 sequence reads CASSPQWFSYPDYTF.

The CDR3 reads CASSSRENTEAFF. Incomplete CDR3 DNA: TGTGCCAGTAGTTCCAGGGAGAACACTGAA. The chain couples TRBV19 to TRBJ1-1; D possibly corresponds to TRBD1 (5 bases). The sequence runs out 3 residues before the end of the CDR3; the remainder is reconstructed from the germline J gene. Germline loops: CDR1 LNHDA, CDR2 SQIVND (reference sequence). V was trimmed by 5 bases and J by 1 base, leaving 8 bases between them. The CDR3 contains 13 residues. The whole variable domain, remainder taken from reference TRBV19 and TRBJ1-1, is DGGITQSPKYLFRKEGQNVTLSCEQNLNHDAMYWYRQDPGQGLRLIYYSQIVNDFQKGDIAEGYSVSREKKESFPLTVTSAQKNPTAFYLCASSSRENTEAFFGQGTRLTVV.

As regards this clone: The CDR3 is cut off 3 residues early in the read; its end comes from the germline J gene. V and J are TRBV20-1 and TRBJ1-4; possible D gene TRBD1, 5 bases. The CDR3 is 14 residues long. V gave up 3 bases and J gave up 2 bases, with 10 bases separating them. The germline gives CDR1 DFQATT, CDR2 SNEGSKA (reference sequence). The CDR3 reads CSASWGGTNEKLFF. The covered CDR3 bases are TGCAGTGCTAGTTGGGGGGGGACTAATGAAAAA.

Remarks on this clone: Read sequence stops 3 residues before the CDR3 end, and the germline J gene provides the missing end. V gene TRBV7-2 combines with J gene TRBJ1-1, with a tentative D call TRBD1 (6 bases). Germline CDR1 is SGHTA and CDR2 is FQGNSA. The CDR3 loop spans 13 amino acids. The DNA read from the CDR3 is TGTGCCAGCAGCTTACTCTGGCAGGGGGAA. Its protein product is CASSLLWQGE. The entire CDR3 is CASSLLWQGEAFF.

Regarding this clone: The CDR3 extends 3 residues past the end of the read, so its final part is completed from the germline J gene. The chain joins TRBV19 to TRBJ2-2; D is perhaps TRBD1 (6 bases). The CDR3 covers 16 residues. The germline V gene encodes CDR1 LNHDA and CDR2 SQIVND (reference sequence). V was shortened by 5 bases and J by 0 bases, with 13 bases between the two germline ends. CDR3: CASSRRQAANTGELFF. The sequenced part of the CDR3 DNA is TGTGCCAGTAGTCGTCGACAGGCTGCGAACACCGGGGAG.

CDR3 DNA (partial): TGCGCCAGCAGAGGGGGTGGGGAGACC. Residues: CASRGGGET. From start to end, the CDR3 is CASRGGGETQYF. The J gene is TRBJ2-5, the V gene TRBV5-1; maybe TRBD1 (6 bases). The read gets to within 3 residues of the CDR3 end, and the germline J gene fills in the rest. The CDR3 has 12 residues. Germline V lookup: CDR1 SGHRS, CDR2 YFSETQ. Trimming removed 5 bases at V and 5 bases at J, with 10 bases between.

Note on this clone: The read gets to within 3 residues of the CDR3 end, and the germline J gene fills in the rest. V and J are TRBV12-3 or TRBV12-4 and TRBJ1-1, with 7 bases matching TRBD1. This CDR3 contains 14 residues. V shed 8 bases, J shed 6 bases, and the junction held 12 bases outside the gene matches. CDR3 protein: CASGTIGTVAEAFF. The CDR3 DNA, read in part, is TGTGCCAGCGGAACGATCGGGACAGTCGCTGAA.

About this clone: The read stops 3 residues short of the end of the CDR3; the missing end is completed from the germline J gene. The V gene is TRBV19, the J gene TRBJ2-7; D is possibly TRBD1 (6 bases). The V gene's germline CDR1 is LNHDA and CDR2 SQIVND (reference sequence). Trimming stripped 5 bases from V and 4 bases from J, with 12 bases between. The CDR3 is made up of 13 amino acids. The sequenced CDR3 bases are TGTGCCAGTAGTCCCAGGACAGTTTACGAG. Its translation: CASSPRTVYE. The full-length CDR3 reads as CASSPRTVYEQYF.

As regards this clone: The read comes to an end 3 residues before the CDR3 does, leaving the germline J gene to fill in the end. The V gene is TRBV5-1, the J gene TRBJ2-4; 8 nucleotides match TRBD1. Germline-derived CDR1 and CDR2 are SGHRS and YFSETQ. This CDR3 region has 15 residues. CDR3 DNA, as far as it was read: TGCGCCAGCAGCTCTGGCAGGGGGCCTTTCTATGGT. Translating gives CASSSGRGPFYG. The full CDR3 reads CASSSGRGPFYGQYF.

About this clone: The CDR3 extends 3 residues past the end of the read, so its final part is completed from the germline J gene. The chain couples TRBV6-1 to TRBJ2-4, with a tentative D call TRBD1 (5 bases). CDR3 length: 14 amino acids. Trimming stripped 1 base from V and 1 base from J, with 5 bases between. Germline assignment: CDR1 MNHNS and CDR2 SASEGT. The CDR3 loop is CASSEDRAKNIQYF. Partial CDR3 DNA: TGTGCCAGCAGTGAAGACAGGGCCAAAAACATT.

Comment on this clone: Read sequence stops 3 residues before the CDR3 end, and the germline J gene provides the missing end. The chain employs TRBV7-3 and TRBJ1-6, with D maybe TRBD1 (5 bases). The CDR3 contains 13 residues. Germline V CDR1 and CDR2: SGHTA, FQGTGA. The sequenced part of the CDR3 DNA is TGTGCCAGCAGCCCAGGACAAATGAGGACC. As protein: CASSPGQMRT. The whole CDR3 sequence reads CASSPGQMRTLHF. Variable domain in full (rest from reference TRBV7-3 and TRBJ1-6): GAGVSQTPSNKVTEKGKYVELRCDPISGHTALYWYRQSLGQGPEFLIYFQGTGAADDSGLPNDRFFAVRPEGSVSTLKIQRTERGDSAVYLCASSPGQMRTLHFGNGTRLTVT.

On this clone itself: Sequencing ends 3 residues short of the CDR3 end; the germline J gene provides the rest. The rearrangement joins TRBV7-7 to TRBJ2-5; TRBD1 agrees at 9 bases. Losses at the gene ends were 5 bases for V and 5 bases for J; bases not matched to a gene: 3. Looked up from germline, CDR1 is SSHAT and CDR2 is FNYEAQ (reference sequence). The CDR3 is made up of 13 amino acids. CDR3 bases read: TGTGCCAGCAGCCCAGGACAGGGGGAGACC. This encodes CASSPGQGET. Given in full, the CDR3 is CASSPGQGETQYF. The whole variable domain, filled in from reference TRBV7-7 and TRBJ2-5, reads GAGVSQSPRYKVTKRGQDVTLRCDPISSHATLYWYQQALGQGPEFLTYFNYEAQPDKSGLPSDRFSAERPEGSISTLTIQRTEQRDSAMYRCASSPGQGETQYFGPGTRLLVL.

With regard to this clone: The read ends 3 residues before the CDR3 terminus; that terminus is restored from the germline J gene. This chain joins TRBV5-1 and TRBJ1-2; 7 bases agree with TRBD1. Germline V gene data show CDR1 as SGHRS and CDR2 as YFSETQ. The CDR3 has 14 residues. J was trimmed by 4 bases and V by 3 bases; bases with no gene match: 6. The DNA read from the CDR3 is TGCGCCAGCAGCTCAACAGGGGACAGCTATGGC. Protein product: CASSSTGDSYG. The full CDR3 sequence reads CASSSTGDSYGYTF.

Points on this clone: The CDR3 end is not reached by the read, which stops 3 residues before it; the germline J gene fills it in. J is TRBJ2-3 and V is TRBV19; 10 nucleotides align to TRBD2. Trimming cost V 5 bases and J 6 bases; bases outside gene matches: 11. Germline-derived CDR1 and CDR2 are LNHDA and SQIVND (reference sequence). CDR3 length: 16 residues. CDR3 loop: CASSSRLAGERDTQYF. The CDR3 bases that were read are TGTGCCAGTAGTTCCCGGCTAGCGGGAGAAAGGGATACG.

A remark on this clone: No DNA is shown, since the ends of the CDR3 on it are uncertain; the CDR3 is the one TCRdb lists. CDR3: CSASRAGRGGRNEQYF. The chain recombines TRBV20-1 with TRBJ2-7; TRBD2 is taken as the D call from the table, unchecked against the DNA. Germline loops: CDR1 DFQATT, CDR2 SNEGSKA (reference sequence). The CDR3 has 16 amino acids, counting both end residues.

Concerning this clone itself: Coverage ceases 3 residues before the CDR3 finishes, and the germline J gene fills in the end. The chain has TRBV29-1 and TRBJ1-1; D gene uncertain. V lost 3 bases, J lost 5 bases, and 10 bases lay in between. This CDR3 spans 12 amino acids. In germline, CDR1 is SQVTM, CDR2 ANQGSEA. The part of the CDR3 DNA that was read is TGCAGCGTTGAGGGCCAGATTACTGAA. Translation: CSVEGQITE. The whole CDR3 sequence is CSVEGQITEAFF.

CDR3 in amino acids: CASSFSSDTYTF. The part of the CDR3 DNA that was read is TGTGCCAGCAGTTTTAGCTCAGATACC. V and J are TRBV7-9 and TRBJ1-2; the D is unclear. Read data end 3 residues before the CDR3 end; the end is taken from the germline J gene. CDR3 length: 12 amino acids. Germline lookup yields CDR1 SEHNR and CDR2 FQNEAQ (reference sequence).

The CDR3 reads CASSLSSDTQYF. The DNA read from the CDR3 is TGTGCCAGCAGCTTATCATCAGATACG. This rearrangement joins TRBV7-2 to TRBJ2-3; D call uncertain. The read terminates 3 residues ahead of where the CDR3 ends, so the germline J gene completes it. Per germline, CDR1 SGHTA and CDR2 FQGNSA. Trimming removed 2 bases at V and 4 bases at J, with 4 bases between. The CDR3 spans 12 residues.

On this clone itself: From the germline J gene comes the end of the CDR3, since the read stops 3 residues before it. The chain links TRBV5-1 to TRBJ2-3; 10 nucleotides line up with TRBD2. The CDR3 contains 15 residues. CDR1 is SGHRS, CDR2 YFSETQ, per germline. The part of the CDR3 DNA that was read is TGCGCCAGCAGCTTGGCAGCGGGAGGGTCCGAGACG. It specifies CASSLAAGGSET. The entire CDR3 is CASSLAAGGSETQYF.